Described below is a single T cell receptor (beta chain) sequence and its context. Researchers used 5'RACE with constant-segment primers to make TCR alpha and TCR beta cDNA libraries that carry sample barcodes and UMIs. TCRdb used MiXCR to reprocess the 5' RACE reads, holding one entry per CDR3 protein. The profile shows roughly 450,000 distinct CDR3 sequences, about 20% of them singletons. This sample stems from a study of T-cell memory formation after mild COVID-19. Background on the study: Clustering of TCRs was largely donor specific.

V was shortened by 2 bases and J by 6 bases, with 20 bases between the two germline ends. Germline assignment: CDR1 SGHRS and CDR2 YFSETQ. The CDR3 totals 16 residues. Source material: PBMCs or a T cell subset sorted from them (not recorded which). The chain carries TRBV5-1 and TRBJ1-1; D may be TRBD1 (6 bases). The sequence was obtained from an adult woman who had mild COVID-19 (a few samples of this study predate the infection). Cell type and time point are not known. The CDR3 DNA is TGCGCCAGCAGCTTCGAACAGGGAAGGGGTAGGGCTGAAGCTTTCTTT. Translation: CASSFEQGRGRAEAFF.